Sequencing of this T cell receptor beta chain was carried out in a study of OX40 agonist ivuxolimab in advanced cancers. For the study at large: The treatment was a fully human IgG2 OX40 agonist, ivuxolimab. Patients got intravenous ivuxolimab at 0.01 to 10 mg/kg every 2 weeks.

TCRdb's copy holds only in-frame clones and misses some; the assay was immunoSEQ multiplex PCR. The sample includes some 67,000 clones, approximately 89% seen only once; the top ten take 0.45% to 0.65%. CDR3 length equals 14 residues. Deletions cut 5 bases from V and 1 base from J, with 11 bases between. Per germline, CDR1 SGHTS and CDR2 YDEGEE. Peripheral blood came from all dose cohorts at three timepoints. The source is an adult with an advanced solid tumor such as melanoma, head and neck, liver or kidney cancer. The source material was CD4+ or CD8+ T cells sorted from blood, sampled in a trial of the OX40 agonist ivuxolimab. This sequence joins TRBV5-8 and TRBJ2-3; possibly TRBD2 for D (5 bases). CDR3 sequence (DNA): TGTGCCAGCAGTTGGCTTAGCGGCACAGATACGCAGTATTTT. It specifies CASSWLSGTDTQYF.